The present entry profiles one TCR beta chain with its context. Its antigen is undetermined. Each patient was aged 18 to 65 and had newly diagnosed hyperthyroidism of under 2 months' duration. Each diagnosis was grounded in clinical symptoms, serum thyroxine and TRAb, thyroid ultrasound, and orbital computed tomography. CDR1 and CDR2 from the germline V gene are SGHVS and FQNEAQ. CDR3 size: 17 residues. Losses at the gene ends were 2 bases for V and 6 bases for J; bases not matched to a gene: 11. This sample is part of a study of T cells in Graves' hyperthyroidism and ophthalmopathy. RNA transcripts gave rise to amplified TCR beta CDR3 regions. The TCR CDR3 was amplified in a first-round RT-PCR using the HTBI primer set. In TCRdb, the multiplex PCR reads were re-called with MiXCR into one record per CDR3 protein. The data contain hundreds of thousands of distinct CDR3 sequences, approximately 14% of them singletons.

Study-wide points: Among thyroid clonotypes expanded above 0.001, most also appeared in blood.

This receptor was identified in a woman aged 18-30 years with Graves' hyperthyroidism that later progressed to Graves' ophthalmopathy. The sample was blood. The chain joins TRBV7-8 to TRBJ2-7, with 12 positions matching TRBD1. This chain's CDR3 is CASSLRAEGQGASEQYF. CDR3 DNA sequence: TGTGCCAGCAGCTTAAGGGCGGAGGGACAGGGGGCTAGCGAGCAGTACTTC. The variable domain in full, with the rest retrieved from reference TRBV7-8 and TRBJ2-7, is GAGVSQSPRYKVAKRGQDVALRCDPISGHVSLFWYQQALGQGPEFLTYFQNEAQLDKSGLPSDRFFAERPEGSVSTLKIQRTQQEDSAVYLCASSLRAEGQGASEQYFGPGTRLTVT.